This T cell receptor (beta chain) was observed in a study of spatial heterogeneity in lung cancer. Study at large: Unique TCR and UMI combinations averaged more than ten appearances each in raw reads.

Specified time point: sample taken at primary tumor resection. No cell sorting; template was whole RNA from tumor, lung tissue or PBMC. Donation came from about 72 patients with untreated early-stage non-small cell lung cancer. Broader study findings: Follow-up blood showed ubiquitous expanded tumor TCRs less than blood at resection did.

Unique molecular identifiers tagged every individual TCR cDNA molecule. TCRdb reanalysed the 5' RACE reads using MiXCR and keeps one entry per CDR3 protein. In the table there are about 92,000 distinct CDR3 sequences, over 9.5% of which are singletons. For this clonotype: The antigen remains unidentified.

This material consisted of PBMCs, taken at surgery. The receptor comes from a male donor with early-stage non-small cell lung cancer.

As DNA, the CDR3 is TGTGCCAGCAGCCATTCGGGGAACAATCAGCCCCAGCATTTT. The encoded protein is CASSHSGNNQPQHF. The chain links TRBV3-1 to TRBJ1-5; D is undetermined. CDR3 length: 14 residues. Looked up from germline, CDR1 is LGHDT and CDR2 is YNNKEL (reference sequence). V was trimmed by 3 bases and J by 3 bases, leaving 9 bases between them. Complete variable domain (other parts from reference TRBV3-1 and TRBJ1-5): DTAVSQTPKYLVTQMGNDKSIKCEQNLGHDTMYWYKQDSKKFLKIMFSYNNKELIINETVPNRFSPKSPDKAHLNLHINSLELGDSAVYFCASSHSGNNQPQHFGDGTRLSIL.